The text below deals with one T cell receptor (beta chain). Under the authors' procedure: Amplification of reference gene primers was used by the study to estimate nucleated cell counts. Assay used: immunoSEQ multiplex PCR; TCRdb lists only in-frame clones, some missing. V and J calls plus clone size are reproduced from that table; the DNA served to infer D and trimming. The table records 96,000 or so clones, about 88% of them present only once. Germline V gene data show CDR1 as LNHDA and CDR2 as SQIVND (reference sequence). V was pared by 9 bases and J by 3 bases, with 13 bases of the junction left unmatched. The CDR3 sequence is 15 residues long. The source of the sample is a study of blood T cell repertoires in COVID-19. Looking at the study overall: In each case, the material was cDNA or gDNA derived from T cells, B-cell-depleted T cells, or PBMCs.

What was sequenced was peripheral blood. The genes are TRBV19 and TRBJ1-1; TRBD1 aligns across 7 bases. This TCR was sampled from an elderly woman with acute or convalescent COVID-19. The CDR3 DNA reads as TGTGCCAGCCCTCCTCGGGGACAGACACACACTGAAGCTTTCTTT. It specifies CASPPRGQTHTEAFF. The whole variable domain, remainder taken from reference TRBV19 and TRBJ1-1, is DGGITQSPKYLFRKEGQNVTLSCEQNLNHDAMYWYRQDPGQGLRLIYYSQIVNDFQKGDIAEGYSVSREKKESFPLTVTSAQKNPTAFYLCASPPRGQTHTEAFFGQGTRLTVV.